These T cell receptor beta chains were read from a single sample in a study of technical replicates of blood from a handful of donors. The repertoire was sequenced with immunoSEQ multiplex PCR; TCRdb's copy has only in-frame clones and lacks some. The sample contains approximately 93,000 clones, 94% of which appear only once. Sequencing was carried out using T cells isolated from PBMCs. Source of these receptors: a human donor in good health. Each CDR3 is given with its conserved first and last residue. The D gene is left open where the match is weak. The size of a clone is reported for some rows only, either as once, few or many, or as a class for expanded clones.

TRBJ1-1 . . TRBV29-1 TGCAGCGTGGAGGAGGGGTTGAACACTGAAGCTTTCTTT CSVEEGLNTEAFF
TRBJ1-1 . few TRBV7-2 TGTGCCAGCAGCTTACCGAGGCAAGAAGCTTTCTTT CASSLPRQEAFF
TRBJ2-1 . . TRBV5-1 TGCGCCAGCAGCTCAGGGTGGGACTACAATGAGCAGTTCTTC CASSSGWDYNEQFF
TRBJ2-3 . . TRBV19 TGTGCCAGTAGCCCCCCAGGGCGCCAGCGCACAGATACGCAGTATTTT CASSPPGRQRTDTQYF
TRBJ2-2 TRBD2 once TRBV4-1 TGCGCCAGCAGCTCCCGAACTAGCGGGGGGGCCGGGGAGCTGTTTTTT CASSSRTSGGAGELFF
TRBJ2-1 TRBD2 . TRBV2 TGTGCCAGCAGTGAAGCGGTACTAGCGGGAGCAAATGAGCAGTTCTTC CASSEAVLAGANEQFF
TRBJ2-7 . once TRBV5-5 TGTGCCAGCAGCTTGTTGGGGAGCGAGCAGTACTTC CASSLLGSEQYF
TRBJ1-4 . . TRBV19 TGTGCCAGTAGTACCTCAACAGGGAACGGTGAAAAACTGTTTTTT CASSTSTGNGEKLFF
TRBJ1-5 . . TRBV9 TGTGCCAGCAGCGTAATCCCCCCCTTCGGACAGAGCAATCAGCCCCAGCATTTT CASSVIPPFGQSNQPQHF
TRBJ1-2 TRBD1 . TRBV28 TGTGCCAGCAGACCTAACCCGGGGACAGGGGTCCCCTATGGCTACACCTTC CASRPNPGTGVPYGYTF